A single sample gave rise to the 17 T cell receptor beta chains below, sequenced in a study of T cell responses to AZD1222 COVID-19 vaccine (dated by TCRdb to the early 2020s). The time point label corresponds to: baseline before first vaccination. Library preparation used the immunoSEQ multiplex PCR assay. TCRdb stores this immuneACCESS table with in-frame sequences only. Part of the clones is absent; in the studies checked, under half of the shortfall reflects unresolved V genes, and no reason is known for the rest. Here the sample has 120,000 or so clones; almost 95% occur a single time. The ten biggest clones cover roughly 1.8% of the sample. The source material was peripheral blood, sampled on day 0 of AZD1222 vaccination. These receptors were taken from an adult in good health.

J is TRBJ2-1 and V is TRBV6-6, with 9 positions matching TRBD2. Germline trimming cut 8 bases from V and 7 bases from J; bases unmatched to any gene: 12. The CDR3 sequence is 15 residues long. Per germline, CDR1 MNHNY and CDR2 SVGAGI (reference sequence). This CDR3 reads CASHYGAGGENEQFF. Here the CDR3 DNA reads TGTGCCAGCCACTATGGGGCGGGAGGGGAAAATGAGCAGTTCTTC.

This chain uses TRBV5-1 with TRBJ2-7; 13 nucleotides align to TRBD2. The length of the CDR3 is 15 residues. Germline V gene sequence: CDR1 SGHRS, CDR2 YFSETQ. Trimming took 4 bases from V and 4 from J; bases not matched to a gene: 5. The CDR3 DNA sequence: TGCGCCAGCAGCCTGGGACTAGCGGGGTTTTACGAGCAGTACTTC. Its protein is CASSLGLAGFYEQYF.

V and J are TRBV4-1 and TRBJ2-2; weak D call: TRBD1 (6 bases). The CDR3 is made up of 15 amino acids. Germline V CDR1 and CDR2: MGHRA, YSYEKL. Trimming took off 0 bases at V and 4 bases at J, with 9 bases between the two ends. CDR3 loop: CASSQEYRATGELFF. The CDR3 nucleotides read TGCGCCAGCAGCCAAGAATACAGGGCCACCGGGGAGCTGTTTTTT.

The J gene is TRBJ1-1, the V gene TRBV3-1 (or the pseudogene TRBV3-2), with D unclear. CDR1 is LGHDT, CDR2 YNNKEL, per germline (reference sequence). The CDR3 runs 12 residues. Trimming pared 1 base from V and 11 bases from J, leaving 11 bases between. CDR3: CASSQGGGIAFF. CDR3 nucleotides: TGTGCCAGCAGCCAAGGGGGTGGAATCGCTTTCTTT.

The chain links TRBV3-1 (or the pseudogene TRBV3-2) to TRBJ2-2; TRBD2 agrees at 11 bases. Germline V lookup: CDR1 LGHDT, CDR2 YNNKEL (reference sequence). The CDR3 has 15 amino acids. Trimming took 1 base from V and 11 from J; bases not matched to a gene: 6. The CDR3 loop is CASSQGLAGPQELFF. The DNA for the CDR3 is TGTGCCAGCAGCCAAGGACTAGCGGGGCCGCAAGAGCTGTTTTTT.

The chain uses TRBV7-9 and TRBJ1-2; D gene ambiguous. CDR3 length: 15 amino acids. Trimming left V 1 base short and J 0 bases short, with 9 bases between. Germline CDR1 reads SEHNR; CDR2 reads FQNEAQ (reference sequence). The CDR3 sequence is CASSLDAGTNYGYTF. CDR3 bases: TGTGCCAGCAGCTTAGATGCAGGAACTAACTATGGCTACACCTTC. Combining the CDR3 with reference TRBV7-9 and TRBJ1-2 gives the whole variable domain DTGVSQNPRHKITKRGQNVTFRCDPISEHNRLYWYRQTLGQGPEFLTYFQNEAQLEKSRLLSDRFSAERPKGSFSTLEIQRTEQGDSAMYLCASSLDAGTNYGYTFGSGTRLTVV.

The chain has TRBV9 and TRBJ1-5; possible D gene TRBD1, 6 bases. The germline V gene encodes CDR1 SGDLS and CDR2 YYNGEE. V dropped 4 bases and J dropped 4 bases, with 9 bases sitting between them. The CDR3 has 13 residues. The CDR3 sequence is CASSRDTNQPQHF. CDR3 DNA sequence: TGTGCCAGCAGCCGGGACACGAATCAGCCCCAGCATTTT.

This clone was seen once. The J gene is TRBJ2-3, the V gene TRBV19; TRBD2 matches at 9 bases. Germline V gene data show CDR1 as LNHDA and CDR2 as SQIVND (reference sequence). This CDR3 spans 17 amino acids. With V trimmed by 4 bases and J by 3 bases, 11 bases remained unmatched. The CDR3 is CASSTQFWRGGTDTQYF. CDR3 DNA sequence: TGTGCCAGTAGTACCCAGTTCTGGCGGGGGGGAACAGATACGCAGTATTTT. The full variable domain, in which reference TRBV19 and TRBJ2-3 provide the parts outside the CDR3, is DGGITQSPKYLFRKEGQNVTLSCEQNLNHDAMYWYRQDPGQGLRLIYYSQIVNDFQKGDIAEGYSVSREKKESFPLTVTSAQKNPTAFYLCASSTQFWRGGTDTQYFGPGTRLTVL.

This chain connects TRBV5-5 to TRBJ2-7; perhaps TRBD2 as D (7 bases). The CDR3 runs 16 residues. Trimming took off 0 bases at V and 6 bases at J, with 19 bases between the two ends. Germline values: CDR1 SGHKS, CDR2 YYEKEE (reference sequence). CDR3 DNA sequence: TGTGCCAGCAGCTTGGTAGGGGGTGGCGGGAGATCCGAGCAGTACGTC. This codes for CASSLVGGGGRSEQYV.

The chain recombines TRBV5-4 with TRBJ1-1; a possible D gene is TRBD1 (5 bases). This CDR3 spans 15 amino acids. Germline loops: CDR1 SGHNT, CDR2 YYREEE (reference sequence). The V and J ends lost 4 bases and 4 bases respectively, with 17 bases between them. CDR3 nucleotide sequence: TGTGCCAGCAGCCCCTCCGGGGCCTGGGGCACTGAAGCTTTCTTT. This codes for CASSPSGAWGTEAFF.

The chain is built from TRBV4-3 and TRBJ2-7; D gene uncertain. This CDR3 is 15 amino acids long. Trimming removed 1 base at V and 0 bases at J, with 10 bases between. Germline-derived CDR1 and CDR2 are LGHNA and YSLEER. Here the CDR3 reads CASSQGGRSSYEQYV. The DNA for the CDR3 is TGCGCCAGCAGCCAAGGGGGAAGGAGCTCCTACGAGCAGTACGTC.

J is TRBJ2-1 and V is TRBV9; TRBD2 aligns across 12 bases. V shed 0 bases, J shed 4 bases, and the junction held 2 bases outside the gene matches. Germline V lookup: CDR1 SGDLS, CDR2 YYNGEE. CDR3 length equals 16 residues. CDR3 in DNA: TGTGCCAGCAGCGTAGGACTAGCGGGGGCGTACAATGAGCAGTTCTTC. As protein: CASSVGLAGAYNEQFF. Complete variable domain (other parts from reference TRBV9 and TRBJ2-1): DSGVTQTPKHLITATGQRVTLRCSPRSGDLSVYWYQQSLDQGLQFLIQYYNGEERAKGNILERFSAQQFPDLHSELNLSSLELGDSALYFCASSVGLAGAYNEQFFGPGTRLTVL.

V is TRBV9 and J is TRBJ1-1; 9 positions match TRBD1. The CDR3 covers 14 residues. Trimming cost V 5 bases and J 5 bases; bases outside gene matches: 7. Germline V gene lookup returns CDR1 SGDLS and CDR2 YYNGEE. CDR3 sequence: CASSTGGLATEAFF. In nucleotides, the CDR3 is TGTGCCAGCAGTACAGGGGGCCTCGCTACTGAAGCTTTCTTT.

The chain couples TRBV30 to TRBJ1-1; weak D call: TRBD1 (5 bases). With 0 bases removed from V and 3 bases from J, the gap between germline ends came to 8 bases. The CDR3 length is 13 residues. The germline V gene has CDR1 GTSNPN and CDR2 SVGIG (reference sequence). In nucleotides, the CDR3 is TGTGCCTGGAGTGTACGGGGGGACACTGAAGCTTTCTTT. Encoded protein: CAWSVRGDTEAFF.

This chain uses TRBV7-3 with TRBJ2-3, with 13 bases lining up with TRBD2. The trim removed 0 bases at V and 0 bases at J, leaving 3 bases unmatched. Germline lookup yields CDR1 SGHTA and CDR2 FQGTGA. The CDR3 consists of 18 residues. The CDR3 nucleotides are TGTGCCAGCAGCTTAACCGGGACTAGCGGGGCTAGCACAGATACGCAGTATTTT. Its protein product is CASSLTGTSGASTDTQYF.

This chain connects TRBV15 to TRBJ1-5; possibly TRBD1 for D (6 bases). Germline V CDR1 and CDR2: LNHNV, YYDKDF (reference sequence). V was trimmed by 1 base and J by 3 bases, leaving 13 bases between them. The CDR3 totals 16 residues. The CDR3 region is CATSRGMTGHNQPQHF. The CDR3 region has the DNA TGTGCCACCAGCAGAGGTATGACAGGACACAATCAGCCCCAGCATTTT.

CDR3 loop: CASSLQVGRADNSPLHF. As DNA, the CDR3 is TGTGCCAGCAGCCTCCAAGTTGGCAGGGCCGATAATTCACCCCTCCACTTT. The chain carries TRBV5-4 and TRBJ1-6, with a weak D call TRBD1 (5 bases). Germline V lookup: CDR1 SGHNT, CDR2 YYREEE (reference sequence). Trimming removed 4 bases at V and 5 bases at J, with 19 bases between. This CDR3 is built from 17 residues.